This is a list of T cell receptor beta chains from one sample in a study of blood T cell repertoires in COVID-19. Data came from immunoSEQ multiplex PCR; TCRdb stores just in-frame clones and leaves some out. The top ten clones hold around 3.4% of a sample with 350,000 to 450,000 clones, roughly 85% of them seen once. The sequenced sample was peripheral blood. The receptor set was obtained from a woman between 18 and 29 years old with acute or convalescent COVID-19. The conserved cysteine and the conserved F or W are not part of the CDR3 here.

>TRBV19
ASSPGQNFYGYT
>TRBV24-1
ATSDHRLGGYEQY
>TRBV2
ASRMSTGSSGNTIY
>TRBV19
ASSIDPTGRGNTIY
>TRBV30
AWSEREKLF
>TRBV11-2
ASSTGTGEGSPLH
>TRBV6-6
ASSPLEAQGAYNEQF
>TRBV11-1
ASSLATGHITSYEQY
>TRBV4-2
ASSQSRDTQY
>TRBV11-2
ASSLTTGFEQY
>TRBV6-5
ASSYSGRDSPLH
>TRBV7-9
ASSLYEGATGELF
>TRBV28
ASSLTSPSF
>TRBV19
ASSDGARGSEQY
>TRBV4-1
ASSQDATRPTGELF